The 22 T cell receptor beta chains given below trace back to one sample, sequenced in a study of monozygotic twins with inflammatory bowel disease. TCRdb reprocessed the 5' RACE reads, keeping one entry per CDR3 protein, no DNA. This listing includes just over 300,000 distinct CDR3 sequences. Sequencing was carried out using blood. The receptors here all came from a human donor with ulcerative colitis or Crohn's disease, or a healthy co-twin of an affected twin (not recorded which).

The CDR3 is CASSLGGIGVQFF. The rearrangement links TRBV12-3 or TRBV12-4 to TRBJ2-1; TCRdb reports TRBD2, a call that lacks DNA to check it against. The CDR3 loop spans 13 amino acids.

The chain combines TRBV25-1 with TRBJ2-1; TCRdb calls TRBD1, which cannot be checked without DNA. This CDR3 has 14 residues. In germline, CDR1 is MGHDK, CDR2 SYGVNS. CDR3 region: CASSEYTGINEQFF.

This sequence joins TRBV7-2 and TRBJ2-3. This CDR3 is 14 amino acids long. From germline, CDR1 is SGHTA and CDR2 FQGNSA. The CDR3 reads CASSLGWYTDTQYF.

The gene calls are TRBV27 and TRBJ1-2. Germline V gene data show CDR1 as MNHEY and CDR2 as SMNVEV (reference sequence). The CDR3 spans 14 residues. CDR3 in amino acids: CASSLSGENYGYTF.

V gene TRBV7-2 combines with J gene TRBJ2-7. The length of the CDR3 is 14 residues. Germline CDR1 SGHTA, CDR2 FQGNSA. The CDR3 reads CASSLAEYFYEQYF. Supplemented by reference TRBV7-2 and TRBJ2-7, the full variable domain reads GAGVSQSPSNKVTEKGKDVELRCDPISGHTALYWYRQSLGQGLEFLIYFQGNSAPDKSGLPSDRFSAERTGGSVSTLTIQRTQQEDSAVYLCASSLAEYFYEQYFGPGTRLTVT.

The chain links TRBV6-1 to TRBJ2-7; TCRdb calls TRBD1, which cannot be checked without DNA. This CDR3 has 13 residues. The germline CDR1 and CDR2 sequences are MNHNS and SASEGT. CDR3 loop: CARSQGMGYEQYF.

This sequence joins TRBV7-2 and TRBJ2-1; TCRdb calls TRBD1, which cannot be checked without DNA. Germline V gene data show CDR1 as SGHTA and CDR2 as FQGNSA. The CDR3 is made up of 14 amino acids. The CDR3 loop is CASSWTGLSNEQFF.

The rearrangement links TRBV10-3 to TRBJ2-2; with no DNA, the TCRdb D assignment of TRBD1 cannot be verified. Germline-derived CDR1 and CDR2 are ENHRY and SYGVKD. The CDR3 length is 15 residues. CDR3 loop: CATWTGAQGAGELFF.

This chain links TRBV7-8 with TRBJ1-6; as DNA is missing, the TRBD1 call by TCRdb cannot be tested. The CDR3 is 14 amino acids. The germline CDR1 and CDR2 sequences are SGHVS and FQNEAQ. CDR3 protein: CASSSRQGQSPLHF. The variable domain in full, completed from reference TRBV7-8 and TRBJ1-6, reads GAGVSQSPRYKVAKRGQDVALRCDPISGHVSLFWYQQALGQGPEFLTYFQNEAQLDKSGLPSDRFFAERPEGSVSTLKIQRTQQEDSAVYLCASSSRQGQSPLHFGNGTRLTVT.

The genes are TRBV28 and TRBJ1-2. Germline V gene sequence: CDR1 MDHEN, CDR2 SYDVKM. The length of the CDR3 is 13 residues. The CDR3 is CASSLWAVYGYTF.

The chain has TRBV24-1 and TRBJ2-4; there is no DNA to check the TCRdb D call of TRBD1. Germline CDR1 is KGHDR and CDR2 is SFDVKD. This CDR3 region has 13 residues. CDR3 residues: CATSDLIRGIQYF.

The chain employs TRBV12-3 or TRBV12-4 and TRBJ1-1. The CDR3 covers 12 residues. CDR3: CASSTENTEAFF.

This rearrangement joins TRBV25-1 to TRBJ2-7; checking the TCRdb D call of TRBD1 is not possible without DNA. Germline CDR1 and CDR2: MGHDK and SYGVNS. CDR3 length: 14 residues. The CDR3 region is CASTSGTGLLEQYF.

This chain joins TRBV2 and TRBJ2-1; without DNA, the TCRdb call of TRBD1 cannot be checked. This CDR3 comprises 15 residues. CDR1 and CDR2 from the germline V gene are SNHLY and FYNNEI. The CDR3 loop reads CASKGRTSSYNEQFF.

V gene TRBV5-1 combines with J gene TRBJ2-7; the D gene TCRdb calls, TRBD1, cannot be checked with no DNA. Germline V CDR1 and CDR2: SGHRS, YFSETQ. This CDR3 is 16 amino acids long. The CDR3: CASSGGDRVSLYEQYF.

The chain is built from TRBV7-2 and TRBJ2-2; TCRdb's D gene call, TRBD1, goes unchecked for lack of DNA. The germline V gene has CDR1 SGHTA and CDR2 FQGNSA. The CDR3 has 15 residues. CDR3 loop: CASSPWTGAHGELFF.

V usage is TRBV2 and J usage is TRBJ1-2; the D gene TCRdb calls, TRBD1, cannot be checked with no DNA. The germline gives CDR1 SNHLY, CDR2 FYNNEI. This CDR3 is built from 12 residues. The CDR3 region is CASSPGLEGYTF.

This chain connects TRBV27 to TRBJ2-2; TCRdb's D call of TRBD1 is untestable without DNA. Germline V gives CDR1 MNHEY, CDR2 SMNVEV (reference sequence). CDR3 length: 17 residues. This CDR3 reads CASRPGTGRFSTGELFF.

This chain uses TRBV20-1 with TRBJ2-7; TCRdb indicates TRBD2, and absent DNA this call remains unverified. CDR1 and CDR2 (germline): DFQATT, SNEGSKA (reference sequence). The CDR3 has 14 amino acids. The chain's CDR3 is CSARTSGSWYEQYF.

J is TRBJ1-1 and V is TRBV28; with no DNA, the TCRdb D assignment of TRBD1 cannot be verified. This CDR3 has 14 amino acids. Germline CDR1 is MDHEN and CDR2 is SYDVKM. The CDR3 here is CASSFPTGYTEAFF.

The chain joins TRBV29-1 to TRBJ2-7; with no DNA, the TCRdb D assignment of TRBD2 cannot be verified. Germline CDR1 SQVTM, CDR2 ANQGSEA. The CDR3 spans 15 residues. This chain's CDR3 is CSVDDGPISGYEQYF.

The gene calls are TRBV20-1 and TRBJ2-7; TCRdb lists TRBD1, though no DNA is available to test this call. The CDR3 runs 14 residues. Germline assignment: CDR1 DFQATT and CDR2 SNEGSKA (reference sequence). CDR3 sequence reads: CSAVTGTGWVEQYF.